A selection of T cell receptor beta chains follows, all from one sample in a study of cytomegalovirus exposure and HLA in healthy donors. Only in-frame clones appear in the TCRdb table, and some are missing; sequencing was by immunoSEQ multiplex PCR. The sample lists over 200,000 clones; about 72% were seen once. Sequenced material: PBMCs. All receptors derive from a male donor in good health and CMV-seronegative. Each CDR3 is given with its conserved first and last residue. A D gene is named only where the DNA matches it firmly. Only some rows state a clone size, as once, few, many or a class for expanded clones.

j_call clone_size cdr3_length d_call v_call cdr3_nt cdr3_aa
TRBJ2-5 NA 14 TRBD1 TRBV5-1 TGCGCCAGCAGCTTTGACAGGGGGCGAGAGACCCAGTACTTC CASSFDRGRETQYF
TRBJ2-4 NA 14 NA TRBV28 TGTGCCAGCAGTCTAGGACTAGCCAAAAACATTCAGTACTTC CASSLGLAKNIQYF
TRBJ2-1 NA 12 NA TRBV28 TGTGCCAGCAGTCCGGAGATCGGTGAGCAGTTCTTC CASSPEIGEQFF
TRBJ2-7 NA 15 NA TRBV28 TGTGCCAGCTTGGATGGCTGGAGCATCTCCTACGAGCAGTACTTC CASLDGWSISYEQYF
TRBJ2-2 NA 15 TRBD2 TRBV11-2 TGTGCCAGCAGCAGTAGCGGGGGGGGGACCGGGGAGCTGTTTTTT CASSSSGGGTGELFF
TRBJ2-7 NA 14 NA TRBV5-1 TGCGCCAGCAGCCTACAGGGATACTCCTACGAGCAGTACTTC CASSLQGYSYEQYF
TRBJ2-5 NA 13 NA TRBV6-5 TGTGCCAGCAGTTACGGGACATGGGAGACCCAGTACTTC CASSYGTWETQYF
TRBJ2-7 NA 15 TRBD2 TRBV5-4 TGTGCCAGCAGCCGACTAGCGGGGAGCTCCTACGAGCAGTACTTC CASSRLAGSSYEQYF
TRBJ2-3 NA 15 NA TRBV7-6 TGTGCCAGCAGCGTCGACGGGTACCGCACAGATACGCAGTATTTT CASSVDGYRTDTQYF
TRBJ2-1 NA 16 TRBD2 TRBV6-5 TGTGCCAGCAGTTGGGGACTAGCGGGAGGGCCCGGTGAGCAGTTCTTC CASSWGLAGGPGEQFF
TRBJ1-1 NA 15 NA TRBV5-4 TGTGCCAGCAGCGCCCCAAGCGTCGGCTACACTGAAGCTTTCTTT CASSAPSVGYTEAFF
TRBJ2-3 NA 13 NA TRBV7-3 TGTGCCAGCAGCTTAAGATCGAGAGATACGCAGTATTTT CASSLRSRDTQYF
TRBJ2-7 once 15 TRBD2 TRBV18 TGTGCCAGCTCCCCGAGGATAGCGGGAAGCTACGAGCAGTACTTC CASSPRIAGSYEQYF
TRBJ2-1 NA 16 TRBD2 TRBV9 TGTGCCAGCAATGAAGCTAGCGGGAGCTCCTACAATGAGCAGTTCTTC CASNEASGSSYNEQFF
TRBJ1-2 NA 14 NA TRBV13 TGTGCCAGCAGCTTAGCGCAGGGAACCCATGGCTACACCTTC CASSLAQGTHGYTF
TRBJ2-2 NA 17 TRBD2 TRBV5-1 TGCGCCAGCAGCTTGCAGACTAGCGGGGGTCTGAGCGGGGAGCTGTTTTTT CASSLQTSGGLSGELFF
TRBJ1-4 NA 15 NA TRBV11-2 TGTGCCAGCAGCTTAGTGTCACAGTCGAATGAAAAACTGTTTTTT CASSLVSQSNEKLFF
TRBJ2-3 once 13 NA TRBV6-6 TGTGCCAGCAGTTCCCAGGGGCCAGATACGCAGTATTTT CASSSQGPDTQYF
TRBJ2-1 once 14 NA TRBV6-1 TGTGCCAGCAGTGAAGGGCAGGCCTTCAATGAGCAGTTCTTC CASSEGQAFNEQFF
TRBJ2-7 NA 12 NA TRBV5-1 TGCGCCAGCAGCTTGGGAGGGTACGAGCAGTACTTC CASSLGGYEQYF
TRBJ2-5 NA 16 TRBD1 TRBV7-9 TGCGCCAGCAGCTTGGGGGACAGGGGGCTTAAAGAGACCCAGTACTTC CASSLGDRGLKETQYF
TRBJ2-2 NA 16 NA TRBV9 TGTGCCAGCAGCGTAGGTATGGGAGCACTCTCCGGGGAGCTGTTTTTT CASSVGMGALSGELFF
TRBJ1-2 NA 15 TRBD1 TRBV5-4 TGTGCCAGCAGCTTGACAGGGGGCCGCGACTATGGCTACACCTTC CASSLTGGRDYGYTF
TRBJ2-7 NA 15 NA TRBV9 TGTGCCAGCAGCGTAGGAGGCGGATATTCCTACGAGCAGTACTTC CASSVGGGYSYEQYF
TRBJ2-1 NA 13 NA TRBV18 TGTGCCAGCTCACCAAGGGACACCAATGAGCAGTTCTTC CASSPRDTNEQFF
TRBJ2-7 few 16 NA TRBV4-2 TGTGCCAGCAGCCGTTCACGTCCAGGGGTCAGCTACGAGCAGTACTTC CASSRSRPGVSYEQYF
TRBJ1-1 NA 16 TRBD1 TRBV7-9 TGTGCCAGCAGCTCCGGGGGACAGGGGACCAACACTGAAGCTTTCTTT CASSSGGQGTNTEAFF
TRBJ2-4 NA 13 NA TRBV7-9 TGTTCCAGCAATCCCCCGACAGAAAACATTCAGTACTTC CSSNPPTENIQYF
TRBJ2-2 NA 16 TRBD2 TRBV18 TGTGCCAGCTCACCAAGGGCTAGCGGGATTACCGGGGAGCTGTTTTTT CASSPRASGITGELFF
TRBJ2-1 NA 15 TRBD2 TRBV2 TGTGCCAGCAGTGATCTAGCGGGAAAACTCAATGAGCAGTTCTTC CASSDLAGKLNEQFF
TRBJ1-2 NA 13 NA TRBV6-5 TGTGCCAGCAGTTACTCCGGGGAGGGGGGCTACACCTTC CASSYSGEGGYTF
TRBJ2-5 NA 14 NA TRBV6-5 TGTGCCAGCAGGCCCATGACTAGTCAAGAGACCCAGTACTTC CASRPMTSQETQYF
TRBJ1-1 many 14 TRBD1 TRBV7-2 TGTGCCAGCAGCTTAGGGACAGGGTGGGCTGAAGCTTTCTTT CASSLGTGWAEAFF
TRBJ1-2 NA 15 TRBD1 TRBV2 TGTGCCAGCAAACTAGGGACAGGGGGAAACTATGGCTACACCTTC CASKLGTGGNYGYTF
TRBJ2-2 NA 15 NA TRBV2 TGTGCCAGCACCCACTCGGCGGTGAACACCGGGGAGCTGTTTTTT CASTHSAVNTGELFF
TRBJ1-2 NA 15 TRBD1 TRBV11-2 TGTGCCAGCAGCTTAGTAACAGGGGACACGGTGGGCTACACCTTC CASSLVTGDTVGYTF
TRBJ1-4 NA 16 TRBD1 TRBV5-6 TGTGCCAGCAGCTGGACCACAGGGGGCGTTGATGAAAAACTGTTTTTT CASSWTTGGVDEKLFF
TRBJ2-3 NA 21 TRBD2 TRBV7-3 TGTGCCAGCAGCTTAAGGAAGATAGCGGGAGGGTACGGGGCCAGCACAGATACGCAGTATTTT CASSLRKIAGGYGASTDTQYF
TRBJ2-2 NA 17 NA TRBV19 TGTGCCAGTAGTATATCGGGGAGCGGGCTACACTCCGGGGAGCTGTTTTTT CASSISGSGLHSGELFF
TRBJ2-7 NA 14 TRBD2 TRBV29-1 TGCAGCGTTGAAGATTTAGGACTAGCGGGAGTGCCGTACTTC CSVEDLGLAGVPYF
TRBJ2-1 NA 15 TRBD2 TRBV7-3 TGTGCCAGCAGCTCGGGACTAGCGGGAGGAATCGAGCAGTTCTTC CASSSGLAGGIEQFF
TRBJ1-2 NA 12 NA TRBV28 TGTGCCAGCAGTTGGGGGAGGGCTGGCTACACCTTC CASSWGRAGYTF
TRBJ2-4 NA 16 NA TRBV2 TGTGCCAGCACCTCCCGGACAGCCTTAGCCAAAAACATTCAGTACTTC CASTSRTALAKNIQYF
TRBJ2-1 NA 18 NA TRBV21-1 TGTGCCAGCAGCAAAGTATGCTTCCCACAGGGCCGGGACAATGAGCAGTTCTTC CASSKVCFPQGRDNEQFF
TRBJ2-1 NA 16 TRBD2 TRBV9 TGTGCCAGCAGCCTTGGAACCGGGACTAAATCGTATGAGCAGTTCTTC CASSLGTGTKSYEQFF
TRBJ2-7 once 15 TRBD1 TRBV2 TGTGCCAGCAGTGCACAGGGGGCGCTAGTCTCCGAGCAGTACTTC CASSAQGALVSEQYF
TRBJ2-1 NA 17 TRBD2 TRBV27 TGTGCCAGCAGCAATGAGGTTGGTAGCGGGAGCTACAATGAGCAGTTCTTC CASSNEVGSGSYNEQFF
TRBJ1-1 NA 14 NA TRBV21-1 TGTGCCAGCAGCCATAGCACAGGGAGCACTGAAGCTTTCTTT CASSHSTGSTEAFF
TRBJ2-1 NA 11 NA TRBV20-1 TGCAGTGCCGTCTACTACAATGAGCAGTTCTTC CSAVYYNEQFF
TRBJ2-7 NA 16 TRBD1 TRBV5-1 TGCGCCAGCAGCTTGGGGGGGGGACAGGGACCCTACGAGCAGTACTTC CASSLGGGQGPYEQYF
TRBJ1-3 NA 15 TRBD1 TRBV27 TGTGCCAGCACTTCGTCCCGGGACAGGGGAAACACCATATATTTT CASTSSRDRGNTIYF
TRBJ2-1 NA 15 TRBD2 TRBV19 TGTGCCAGTGGGCGACTAGCGGGGGGCTACAATGAGCAGTTCTTC CASGRLAGGYNEQFF
TRBJ2-1 few 16 TRBD2 TRBV29-1 TGCAGCGTACGTAGACTAGCGGGAGGTAACCCGAATGAGCAGTTCTTC CSVRRLAGGNPNEQFF